These 29 T cell receptor beta chains were all obtained from the same sample, sequenced in a study of neoadjuvant anti-PD-1 for oral cavity cancer. Clones were read by immunoSEQ multiplex PCR, and TCRdb kept only the in-frame ones, dropping some. The sample includes roughly 13,000 clones, just under 75% of them seen just once. Time point defined: after neoadjuvant nivolumab, at surgical resection. The sample was PBMCs, taken after nivolumab (anti-PD-1) treatment. These receptors were collected from a person aged 40-85 years with oral cavity squamous cell carcinoma.

The chain recombines TRBV5-4 with TRBJ1-2; D is uncertain. Trimming left V 0 bases short and J 4 bases short, with 13 bases between. The CDR3 is 15 residues long. From germline, CDR1 is SGHNT and CDR2 YYREEE (reference sequence). The chain's CDR3 is CASSLERADPYGYTF. CDR3 in DNA: TGTGCCAGCAGCTTGGAAAGGGCGGACCCCTATGGCTACACCTTC.

This CDR3 is CASLLSRSGGTDTQYF. In DNA, the CDR3 is TGTGCCAGCCTCCTTTCCCGAAGCGGGGGGACAGATACGCAGTATTTT. The V gene is TRBV2, the J gene TRBJ2-3; TRBD2 matches at 9 bases. Germline CDR1 and CDR2: SNHLY and FYNNEI. The CDR3 runs 16 residues. The junction had 12 bases not matched to a gene; V was cut back by 8 bases and J by 3 bases.

This chain links TRBV9 with TRBJ2-1, with 7 bases identical to TRBD2. Losses at the gene ends were 0 bases for V and 9 bases for J; bases not matched to a gene: 6. CDR3 length equals 14 residues. Germline V gives CDR1 SGDLS, CDR2 YYNGEE. The CDR3 reads CASSVAAGPGEQFF. The CDR3, as DNA: TGTGCCAGCAGCGTAGCAGCGGGGCCGGGTGAGCAGTTCTTC.

This sequence joins TRBV19 and TRBJ2-3, with 11 positions matching TRBD2. CDR3 length equals 14 residues. The germline V gene has CDR1 LNHDA and CDR2 SQIVND (reference sequence). Unmatched junction bases numbered 5, after V lost 5 bases and J lost 7 bases. In DNA, the CDR3 is TGTGCCAGTAGTTTGGGACTAGCGGTAAATACGCAGTATTTT. Translated, it gives CASSLGLAVNTQYF.

This chain links TRBV5-1 with TRBJ1-6, with 9 bases that match TRBD1. This CDR3 is 15 amino acids long. CDR1 and CDR2 from the germline V gene are SGHRS and YFSETQ. V dropped 5 bases and J dropped 7; count of bases not matched to a gene: 7. The chain's CDR3 is CASSRWDRANSPLHF. The CDR3 DNA reads TGCGCCAGCAGTCGCTGGGACAGGGCGAATTCACCCCTCCACTTT.

The genes are TRBV2 and TRBJ1-1; 7 bases align to TRBD1. Trimming removed 8 bases from V and 5 bases from J; junction bases left unmatched: 11. The germline V gene has CDR1 SNHLY and CDR2 FYNNEI. This CDR3 is built from 14 residues. CDR3 in DNA: TGTGCCAGCCCCGGCGAGGGGGCGAGGACTGAAGCTTTCTTT. It is translated as CASPGEGARTEAFF.

This clone was seen just once. The chain couples TRBV15 to TRBJ1-1; TRBD1 aligns across 8 bases. Germline V gene sequence: CDR1 LNHNV, CDR2 YYDKDF (reference sequence). J gave up 6 bases and V 4 bases, and 7 bases lay outside the gene matches. The CDR3 is 14 amino acids. In nucleotides, the CDR3 is TGTGCCACCAGCAAGACAGGGGAAGAACCTGAAGCTTTCTTT. This translates into CATSKTGEEPEAFF.

By proportion, this clone is medium-sized (0.01 to 0.1%). The chain has TRBV7-8 and TRBJ1-5, with 8 bases lining up with TRBD1. The germline CDR1 and CDR2 sequences are SGHVS and FQNEAQ. CDR3 length equals 14 residues. After removal of 3 bases from V and 2 bases from J, the junction contained 0 bases not matched to a gene. The CDR3: CASSLTGGNQPQHF. The CDR3 DNA is TGTGCCAGCAGCTTGACAGGGGGCAATCAGCCCCAGCATTTT. The whole variable domain, remainder taken from reference TRBV7-8 and TRBJ1-5, is GAGVSQSPRYKVAKRGQDVALRCDPISGHVSLFWYQQALGQGPEFLTYFQNEAQLDKSGLPSDRFFAERPEGSVSTLKIQRTQQEDSAVYLCASSLTGGNQPQHFGDGTRLSIL.

V usage is TRBV10-2 and J usage is TRBJ2-1; 9 bases are shared with TRBD2. CDR1 and CDR2 from the germline V gene are WSHSY and SAAADI. Unmatched junction bases numbered 6, after V lost 4 bases and J lost 5 bases. The CDR3 loop spans 15 amino acids. DNA of the CDR3: TGCGCCAGCAGTGTAAACAGACTAGCGGACAATGAGCAGTTCTTC. It encodes CASSVNRLADNEQFF.

This clone was observed once. The CDR3 DNA follows: TGTGCCAGCAGCACCGCGGCGGGAGGGGTCAATGAGCAGTTCTTC. It is translated as CASSTAAGGVNEQFF. This chain links TRBV7-9 with TRBJ2-1; TRBD2 matches 9 bases. The CDR3 consists of 15 residues. With 5 bases clipped from V and 6 bases from J, the junction kept 8 bases outside the gene matches. In germline, CDR1 is SEHNR, CDR2 FQNEAQ (reference sequence).

This clone was seen more than once but under ten times. The J gene is TRBJ1-6, the V gene TRBV14; tentatively, D is TRBD1 (6 bases). Germline V lookup: CDR1 SGHDN, CDR2 FVKESK. The CDR3 contains 15 residues. V gave up 0 bases and J gave up 10 bases, with 13 bases separating them. CDR3 bases: TGTGCCAGCAGCCAAGATTGGGGGGGCCAGTCACCCCTCCACTTT. As protein: CASSQDWGGQSPLHF.

This clone was counted once. The chain joins TRBV5-1 to TRBJ2-1, with 8 bases matching TRBD2. CDR3 length: 16 amino acids. Losses at the gene ends were 8 bases for V and 5 bases for J; bases not matched to a gene: 15. Germline loops: CDR1 SGHRS, CDR2 YFSETQ. The chain's CDR3 is CASGELSAGDNNEQFF. The CDR3 region has the DNA TGCGCCAGTGGGGAACTTTCAGCGGGAGACAACAATGAGCAGTTCTTC.

This chain uses TRBV7-8 with TRBJ1-3; 8 bases match TRBD1. The CDR3 is 13 amino acids. V was pared by 3 bases and J by 10 bases, with 5 bases of the junction left unmatched. Germline CDR1 is SGHVS and CDR2 is FQNEAQ. CDR3 protein: CASSFGTGETIYF. CDR3 DNA sequence: TGTGCCAGCAGCTTTGGGACAGGAGAAACCATATATTTT.

This chain uses TRBV2 with TRBJ1-6; no clear D. CDR3 length: 17 amino acids. Trimming removed 4 bases from V and 0 bases from J, with 13 bases in between. Germline lookup yields CDR1 SNHLY and CDR2 FYNNEI. CDR3: CASSVRGGDSYNSPLHF. In DNA, the CDR3 is TGTGCCAGCAGTGTCCGAGGCGGGGACTCCTATAATTCACCCCTCCACTTT. The full variable domain, in which reference TRBV2 and TRBJ1-6 provide the parts outside the CDR3, is EPEVTQTPSHQVTQMGQEVILRCVPISNHLYFYWYRQILGQKVEFLVSFYNNEISEKSEIFDDQFSVERPDGSNFTLKIRSTKLEDSAMYFCASSVRGGDSYNSPLHFGNGTRLTVT.

This clone was counted a single time. The chain joins TRBV11-2 to TRBJ2-5; D is undetermined. V shed 1 base and J shed 4 bases, with 4 bases lying between them. Per germline, CDR1 SGHAT and CDR2 FQNNGV. The CDR3 runs 12 residues. For the CDR3, the DNA is TGTGCCAGCAGCTTAGTCTCAGAGACCCAGTACTTC. It is translated as CASSLVSETQYF. Together with reference TRBV11-2 and TRBJ2-5, the CDR3 gives the full variable domain: EAGVAQSPRYKIIEKRQSVAFWCNPISGHATLYWYQQILGQGPKLLIQFQNNGVVDDSQLPKDRFSAERLKGVDSTLKIQPAKLEDSAVYLCASSLVSETQYFGPGTRLLVL.

This chain uses TRBV5-6 with TRBJ1-1, with a weak D call TRBD1 (6 bases). The germline gives CDR1 SGHDT, CDR2 YYEEEE. This CDR3 is built from 17 residues. V dropped 2 bases and J dropped 1 base, with 18 bases sitting between them. CDR3 sequence: CASSLSWEGDTNTEAFF. DNA of the CDR3: TGTGCCAGCAGCTTATCTTGGGAGGGGGACACGAACACTGAAGCTTTCTTT. Using reference TRBV5-6 and TRBJ1-1 for the parts outside the CDR3, the full variable domain is DAGVTQSPTHLIKTRGQQVTLRCSPKSGHDTVSWYQQALGQGPQFIFQYYEEEERQRGNFPDRFSGHQFPNYSSELNVNALLLGDSALYLCASSLSWEGDTNTEAFFGQGTRLTVV.

V and J are TRBV5-1 and TRBJ1-1; no firm D call. V was shortened by 0 bases and J by 4 bases, with 10 bases between the two germline ends. The CDR3 runs 14 residues. The germline V gene has CDR1 SGHRS and CDR2 YFSETQ. The CDR3 here is CASSLEVLGTEAFF. CDR3 DNA sequence: TGCGCCAGCAGCTTGGAAGTATTGGGCACTGAAGCTTTCTTT. The whole variable domain, remainder taken from reference TRBV5-1 and TRBJ1-1, is KAGVTQTPRYLIKTRGQQVTLSCSPISGHRSVSWYQQTPGQGLQFLFEYFSETQRNKGNFPGRFSGRQFSNSRSEMNVSTLELGDSALYLCASSLEVLGTEAFFGQGTRLTVV.

This chain joins TRBV18 and TRBJ2-5; D might be TRBD1 (5 bases). This CDR3 region has 15 residues. Germline V gene sequence: CDR1 KGHSH, CDR2 LQKENI. The ends were cut back, 1 base at V and 3 bases at J, with 12 bases in the middle. CDR3 nucleotides: TGTGCCAGCTCACCACGGCGGCAGGGTAAAGAGACCCAGTACTTC. This encodes CASSPRRQGKETQYF.

The chain combines TRBV5-4 with TRBJ1-2; TRBD1 might be the D (6 bases). The CDR3 length is 14 residues. Germline-derived CDR1 and CDR2 are SGHNT and YYREEE (reference sequence). V was trimmed by 2 bases and J by 7 bases, leaving 15 bases between them. The CDR3 DNA sequence: TGTGCCAGCAGCTTATACAACAGGGACTTTGGCTACACCTTC. Translation gives CASSLYNRDFGYTF.

V is TRBV7-8 and J is TRBJ2-7; D assignment may be TRBD1 or TRBD2 (5 bases each). V was clipped by 1 base and J by 5 bases, with 15 bases between them. The germline CDR1 and CDR2 sequences are SGHVS and FQNEAQ. The CDR3 length is 15 residues. CDR3 in DNA: TGTGCCAGCAGCTTAGTGGGGCGGAGGAATGACGAGCAGTACTTC. It translates to CASSLVGRRNDEQYF.

This chain joins TRBV29-1 and TRBJ2-5; D possibly matches TRBD1 or TRBD2 (5 bases each). From germline, CDR1 is SQVTM and CDR2 ANQGSEA. The CDR3 has 12 residues. Between the trimmed V and J ends, which lost 4 bases and 5 bases, there was a span of 11 bases. The CDR3 is CSVVGREETQYF. The CDR3 DNA sequence: TGCAGCGTTGTAGGCAGGGAGGAGACCCAGTACTTC.

This clone was found once. The chain carries TRBV2 and TRBJ1-4; tentative D call: TRBD1 (5 bases). Trimming cost V 3 bases and J 6 bases, with 17 bases left between them. Germline CDR1 is SNHLY and CDR2 is FYNNEI. The CDR3 runs to 16 residues. CDR3 sequence (DNA): TGTGCCAGCAGTGACTTTGGGGACCTGCTTTATGAAAAACTGTTTTTT. Amino acid sequence: CASSDFGDLLYEKLFF.

V is TRBV6-6 and J is TRBJ1-2; D might be TRBD1 (6 bases). The CDR3 is made up of 14 amino acids. CDR1 MNHNY and CDR2 SVGAGI come from the germline V gene (reference sequence). The V and J ends lost 2 bases and 7 bases respectively, with 14 bases between them. The CDR3 reads CASSYTDSLGGYTF. CDR3 coding DNA: TGTGCCAGCAGTTACACGGACAGTCTTGGTGGCTACACCTTC.

The V gene is TRBV4-1, the J gene TRBJ2-3; a weak D match, TRBD2 (5 bases). Trimming removed 2 bases at V and 0 bases at J, with 12 bases between. Germline CDR1 is MGHRA and CDR2 is YSYEKL. The CDR3 sequence is 16 residues long. CDR3 sequence (DNA): TGCGCCAGCAGCCAAATGGGAAGCGGAAGCACAGATACGCAGTATTTT. This gives the protein CASSQMGSGSTDTQYF.

Only a few counts were recorded for this clone. The chain carries TRBV10-2 and TRBJ2-7, with 9 bases lining up with TRBD1. Germline V CDR1 and CDR2: WSHSY, SAAADI. The CDR3 is 13 residues long. V trimming: 2 bases; J trimming: 6 bases; junction bases outside the gene matches: 2. For the CDR3, the DNA is TGCGCCAGCAGTGAGACGACAGGGGGCGAGCAGTACTTC. This sequence encodes CASSETTGGEQYF.

The rearrangement joins TRBV7-9 to TRBJ1-6; D ambiguous. CDR3 size: 14 residues. The germline V gene has CDR1 SEHNR and CDR2 FQNEAQ (reference sequence). The ends were cut back, 0 bases at V and 7 bases at J, with 7 bases in the middle. The CDR3 DNA sequence: TGTGCCAGCAGCTTAGCGCAGCGGAATTCACCCCTCCACTTT. Translated, it gives CASSLAQRNSPLHF.

The chain carries TRBV2 and TRBJ1-2; TRBD1 aligns across 9 bases. Germline V gene lookup returns CDR1 SNHLY and CDR2 FYNNEI. V shed 5 bases, J shed 6 bases, and the junction held 10 bases outside the gene matches. This CDR3 region has 15 residues. In DNA, the CDR3 is TGTGCCAGCAGTCACCCCCCGGGACAGGGTAATGGCTACACCTTC. Translation: CASSHPPGQGNGYTF.

A few counts support this clone. The chain carries TRBV9 and TRBJ1-1; TRBD1 might be the D (5 bases). With 0 bases removed from V and 0 bases from J, the gap between germline ends came to 6 bases. Germline V lookup: CDR1 SGDLS, CDR2 YYNGEE. CDR3 length: 14 amino acids. The CDR3 region is CASSVGGVNTEAFF. The DNA for the CDR3 is TGTGCCAGCAGCGTAGGAGGGGTGAACACTGAAGCTTTCTTT.

The chain recombines TRBV6-5 with TRBJ1-1; D call uncertain. The CDR3 is 13 amino acids. Trimming left V 0 bases short and J 8 bases short, with 10 bases between. Germline V gives CDR1 MNHEY, CDR2 SVGAGI. The CDR3: CASSYSIATEAFF. Written as DNA, the CDR3 is TGTGCCAGCAGTTACTCGATTGCGACGGAAGCTTTCTTT.